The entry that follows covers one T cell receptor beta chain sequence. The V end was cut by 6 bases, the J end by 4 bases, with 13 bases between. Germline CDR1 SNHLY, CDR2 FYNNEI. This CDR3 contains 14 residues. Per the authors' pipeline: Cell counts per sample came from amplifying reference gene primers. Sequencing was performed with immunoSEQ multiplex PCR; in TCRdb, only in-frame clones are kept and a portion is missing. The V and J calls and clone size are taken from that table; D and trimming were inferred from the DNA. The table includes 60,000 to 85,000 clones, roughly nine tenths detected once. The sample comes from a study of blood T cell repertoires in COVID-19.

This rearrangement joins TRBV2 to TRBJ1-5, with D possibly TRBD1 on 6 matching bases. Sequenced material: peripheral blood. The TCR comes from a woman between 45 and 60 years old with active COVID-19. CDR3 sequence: CASRRTDQNQPQHF. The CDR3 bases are TGTGCCAGCAGGCGGACAGACCAGAATCAGCCCCAGCATTTT.